This T cell receptor beta chain came from a study of T cells in localized non-small cell lung cancer. General study points: Uninvolved adjacent lung had more T cell clonality than any other tissue, topping tumor. A median of about 52 clones ranked among the top 100 in tumor appeared in adjacent lung.

The length of the CDR3 is 14 residues. From germline, CDR1 is MDHEN and CDR2 SYDVKM. V was clipped by 6 bases and J by 1 base, with 13 bases between them. About this clone: Its antigen remains unknown.

The method was immunoSEQ multiplex PCR; TCRdb's version includes in-frame clones alone and lacks a portion of them. The sample has tens of thousands of clones, nearly 90% seen once. The sample was peripheral blood mononuclear cells, taken before any cancer treatment. The chain combines TRBV28 with TRBJ2-7; D is undetermined. This clonotype originated in a male donor aged 60 or older with stage II lung adenocarcinoma. The CDR3: CASSIRAISYEQYF. The CDR3, as DNA: TGTGCCAGCAGCATTAGGGCAATTTCCTACGAGCAGTACTTC.